These 28 T cell receptor beta chains came from one sample sequenced in a study of identical twins. MiXCR was run by TCRdb on the 5' RACE reads, yielding one entry per CDR3 protein. The repertoire has 400,000 to 550,000 distinct CDR3 sequences, roughly an eighth of them found once; the top ten carry more than 0.8%. These data were also reused for a study on yellow fever vaccine responses in identical twins.

Sequenced: CD4+ T cells sorted from blood. These receptors were taken from a woman aged 18-29 years in good health.

This clonotype was recorded a few times. The chain combines TRBV6-2 or TRBV6-3 with TRBJ2-1, with TRBD2 matching over 13 bases. Germline V gene lookup returns CDR1 MNHEY and CDR2 SVGEGT. The CDR3 contains 15 residues. Germline trimming cut 6 bases from V and 8 bases from J; bases unmatched to any gene: 7. CDR3 nucleotides: TGTGCCAGCAGCACACTAGCGGGAGGGCCCCATGAGCAGTTCTTC. Protein: CASSTLAGGPHEQFF.

This clonotype showed up many times. The chain carries TRBV5-1 and TRBJ2-2; D gene ambiguous. Germline lookup yields CDR1 SGHRS and CDR2 YFSETQ. V was clipped by 0 bases and J by 0 bases, with 6 bases between them. CDR3 length: 15 residues. CDR3 sequence reads: CASSLEAANTGELFF. In DNA, the CDR3 is TGCGCCAGCAGCTTGGAAGCTGCGAACACCGGGGAGCTGTTTTTT.

In its sample, this clonotype was seen a few times. The chain links TRBV20-1 to TRBJ2-7; D uncertain. From germline, CDR1 is DFQATT and CDR2 SNEGSKA (reference sequence). This CDR3 comprises 15 residues. V lost 0 bases and J 3 bases, leaving 15 bases between the germline ends. Here the CDR3 DNA reads TGCAGTGCTAGAGATCCGACCCGGTTGGACTACGAGCAGTACTTC. As protein: CSARDPTRLDYEQYF.

Only a few counts were recorded for this clonotype. The chain links TRBV6-1 to TRBJ2-3; TRBD1 is a possible D gene (6 bases). The V and J ends lost 6 bases and 1 base respectively, with 8 bases between them. This CDR3 is 13 amino acids long. Germline V gene sequence: CDR1 MNHNS, CDR2 SASEGT. The CDR3 DNA sequence: TGTGCCAGCAGGCGACAGGGCACAGATACGCAGTATTTT. It is translated as CASRRQGTDTQYF.

The chain combines TRBV29-1 with TRBJ1-1; TRBD1 is a possible D gene (5 bases). Between the trimmed V and J ends, which lost 2 bases and 2 bases, there was a span of 9 bases. The germline CDR1 and CDR2 sequences are SQVTM and ANQGSEA. CDR3 length equals 13 residues. Here the CDR3 reads CSVEPGLNTEAFF. CDR3 bases: TGCAGCGTTGAACCAGGGCTAAACACTGAAGCTTTCTTT.

This clonotype was counted only a few times. The chain carries TRBV20-1 and TRBJ2-1; 8 bases fit TRBD2. CDR1 and CDR2 from the germline V gene are DFQATT and SNEGSKA (reference sequence). The ends lost 3 bases at V and 6 bases at J; junction bases unmatched: 4. The CDR3 runs 13 residues. DNA for the CDR3: TGCAGTGCTAGTGGCGGGAGGATCAATGAGCAGTTCTTC. Protein: CSASGGRINEQFF.

The chain couples TRBV5-6 to TRBJ2-5, with 12 nucleotides matching TRBD1. CDR1 is SGHDT, CDR2 YYEEEE, per germline. This CDR3 comprises 15 residues. V shed 4 bases, J shed 3 bases, and the junction held 4 bases outside the gene matches. The CDR3: CASSAGTGGEETQYF. CDR3 DNA: TGTGCCAGCAGCGCGGGGACAGGGGGCGAAGAGACCCAGTACTTC.

The genes are TRBV6-5 and TRBJ1-2; D remains ambiguous. Germline CDR1 and CDR2: MNHEY and SVGAGI. Trimming removed 0 bases at V and 3 bases at J, with 11 bases between. This CDR3 is 15 amino acids long. As DNA, the CDR3 is TGTGCCAGCAGTTACTCAGGCAGGAAAGACTATGGCTACACCTTC. Translating it yields CASSYSGRKDYGYTF.

The rearrangement uses TRBV20-1 and TRBJ2-3; D is ambiguous. V was pared by 0 bases and J by 5 bases, with 9 bases between. This CDR3 is 13 amino acids long. Germline V gene lookup returns CDR1 DFQATT and CDR2 SNEGSKA (reference sequence). This CDR3 reads CSARDEWGDTQYF. In DNA, the CDR3 is TGCAGTGCTAGAGATGAATGGGGAGATACGCAGTATTTT.

V is TRBV5-5 and J is TRBJ2-5; TRBD2 matches 10 bases. The CDR3 has 15 amino acids. Germline CDR1 and CDR2: SGHKS and YYEKEE (reference sequence). The ends lost 1 base at V and 6 bases at J; junction bases unmatched: 6. In DNA, the CDR3 is TGTGCCAGCAGCTTGCTTAGCGGGGGGCTGCAGACCCAGTACTTC. The encoded protein is CASSLLSGGLQTQYF.

CDR3 in amino acids: CASSHLLRGLSDEQFF. The CDR3 DNA reads TGTGCCAGCAGTCATCTTCTCAGGGGCTTGTCGGATGAGCAGTTCTTC. V gene TRBV27 combines with J gene TRBJ2-1, with D possibly being TRBD1 (6 bases). V was trimmed by 5 bases and J by 8 bases, leaving 22 bases between them. The CDR3 covers 16 residues. The germline CDR1 and CDR2 sequences are MNHEY and SMNVEV (reference sequence).

This clonotype showed up just a few times. V and J are TRBV20-1 and TRBJ2-1, with 7 bases identical to TRBD2. V lost 3 bases and J lost 4; bases outside the gene matches: 15. CDR1 and CDR2 from the germline V gene are DFQATT and SNEGSKA (reference sequence). The CDR3 sequence is 17 residues long. The CDR3 protein is CSARVPTAGVGYNEQFF. CDR3 nucleotide sequence: TGCAGTGCTAGGGTACCCACGGCGGGAGTGGGATACAATGAGCAGTTCTTC.

The rearrangement links TRBV10-3 to TRBJ2-3, with D perhaps matching TRBD1 or TRBD2 (5 bases each). Trimming took off 8 bases at V and 4 bases at J, with 19 bases between the two ends. The CDR3 length is 15 residues. CDR1 ENHRY and CDR2 SYGVKD come from the germline V gene. This CDR3 reads CAISSGTGRPDTQYF. CDR3 DNA: TGTGCCATCTCCTCCGGGACGGGGCGACCAGATACGCAGTATTTT.

This rearrangement joins TRBV4-2 to TRBJ2-1, with a possible D match to TRBD2 (5 bases). The ends were cut back, 2 bases at V and 9 bases at J, with 11 bases in the middle. This CDR3 is built from 13 residues. Looked up from germline, CDR1 is LGHNA and CDR2 is YNFKEQ. The CDR3 DNA reads as TGTGCCAGCAGCCAATCTTCCGCGGGTGAGCAGTTCTTC. Its protein product is CASSQSSAGEQFF.

The sample holds a few counts of this clonotype. The rearrangement uses TRBV7-2 and TRBJ2-3, with D unclear. The CDR3 consists of 13 residues. Trimming removed 5 bases from V and 2 bases from J, with 8 bases in between. Germline V lookup: CDR1 SGHTA, CDR2 FQGNSA. The CDR3 bases are TGTGCCAGCAGCGGTTTGGTCACAGATACGCAGTATTTT. This translates into CASSGLVTDTQYF. The full variable domain, rest sourced from reference TRBV7-2 and TRBJ2-3, is GAGVSQSPSNKVTEKGKDVELRCDPISGHTALYWYRQSLGQGLEFLIYFQGNSAPDKSGLPSDRFSAERTGGSVSTLTIQRTQQEDSAVYLCASSGLVTDTQYFGPGTRLTVL.

The CDR3 sequence is CASTEAGAPYNEQFF. DNA of the CDR3: TGTGCCAGCACCGAGGCCGGGGCCCCTTACAATGAGCAGTTCTTC. The chain uses TRBV2 and TRBJ2-1; possibly TRBD1 or TRBD2 for D (5 bases each). Per the germline V gene, CDR1 is SNHLY and CDR2 is FYNNEI. This CDR3 has 15 residues. The V end was cut by 7 bases, the J end by 4 bases, with 17 bases between.

J is TRBJ2-4 and V is TRBV11-2; D might be TRBD1 or TRBD2, each matching 6 bases. This CDR3 has 19 residues. CDR1 is SGHAT and CDR2 is FQNNGV in the germline V gene. V was clipped by 5 bases and J by 3 bases, with 26 bases between them. CDR3 bases: TGTGCCAGCAGCCCCAAGGGGGGCGGCGGGGTTGTAGACAAAAACATTCAGTACTTC. It codes for CASSPKGGGGVVDKNIQYF. The variable domain in full, with the rest retrieved from reference TRBV11-2 and TRBJ2-4, is EAGVAQSPRYKIIEKRQSVAFWCNPISGHATLYWYQQILGQGPKLLIQFQNNGVVDDSQLPKDRFSAERLKGVDSTLKIQPAKLEDSAVYLCASSPKGGGGVVDKNIQYFGAGTRLSVL.

This clonotype was recorded a few times. The J gene is TRBJ1-1, the V gene TRBV9; D uncertain. The V gene's germline CDR1 is SGDLS and CDR2 YYNGEE. The CDR3 spans 13 residues. Between the trimmed V and J ends, which lost 4 bases and 2 bases, there was a span of 9 bases. This CDR3 reads CASSTGANTEAFF. CDR3 bases: TGTGCCAGCAGCACGGGTGCTAACACTGAAGCTTTCTTT.

This clonotype was seen ten or more times. This sequence joins TRBV12-3 or TRBV12-4 and TRBJ1-1; a weak D match, TRBD1 (5 bases). V was trimmed by 3 bases and J by 4 bases, leaving 9 bases between them. The CDR3 is 13 residues long. CDR3 in DNA: TGTGCCAGCAGTTTGGGGGGTAGCACTGAAGCTTTCTTT. This sequence encodes CASSLGGSTEAFF.

V usage is TRBV18 and J usage is TRBJ2-7; tentatively, D is TRBD2 (6 bases). The ends were cut back, 2 bases at V and 6 bases at J, with 14 bases in the middle. CDR3 length: 14 residues. Per germline, CDR1 KGHSH and CDR2 LQKENI. CDR3 sequence reads: CASSPGGLYGEQYF. The DNA for the CDR3 is TGTGCCAGCTCACCAGGAGGGTTATACGGCGAGCAGTACTTC.

This clonotype was counted ten times or more. The chain couples TRBV6-5 to TRBJ2-2; 8 bases are a match to TRBD2. CDR3 length: 16 residues. With 2 bases clipped from V and 4 bases from J, the junction kept 6 bases outside the gene matches. Germline assignment: CDR1 MNHEY and CDR2 SVGAGI. CDR3 sequence (DNA): TGTGCCAGCAGTTACCAACCGGGGGGGGGCACCGGGGAGCTGTTTTTT. It is translated as CASSYQPGGGTGELFF.

V usage is TRBV14 and J usage is TRBJ2-5, with 14 positions matching TRBD2. Germline V gives CDR1 SGHDN, CDR2 FVKESK. J was trimmed by 4 bases and V by 1 base; bases with no gene match: 5. This CDR3 spans 17 amino acids. CDR3 region: CASSQAGTSGRRETQYF. CDR3 sequence (DNA): TGTGCCAGCAGCCAAGCGGGGACTAGCGGGAGACGAGAGACCCAGTACTTC.

V is TRBV5-6 and J is TRBJ1-2; D remains ambiguous. The germline V gene has CDR1 SGHDT and CDR2 YYEEEE. The ends were cut back, 1 base at V and 6 bases at J, with 10 bases in the middle. The CDR3 runs 13 residues. CDR3 amino acids: CASSLSDGNGYTF. The CDR3 DNA is TGTGCCAGCAGCTTGTCAGACGGAAATGGCTACACCTTC.

This chain uses TRBV3-1 with TRBJ2-2; D not certain. Trimming took off 7 bases at V and 5 bases at J, with 17 bases between the two ends. Germline-derived CDR1 and CDR2 are LGHDT and YNNKEL (reference sequence). This CDR3 contains 15 residues. Written as DNA, the CDR3 is TGTGCCAGCAACAGTGGGCGCGTCGTTACCGGGGAGCTGTTTTTT. Its translation is CASNSGRVVTGELFF.

In this sample, this clonotype turned up a few times. The CDR3 sequence: CASSDAGLLNSPLHF. CDR3 sequence (DNA): TGTGCCAGCAGTGATGCGGGACTCCTTAATTCACCCCTCCACTTT. This chain uses TRBV25-1 with TRBJ1-6; D is possibly TRBD1 (5 bases). V was trimmed by 3 bases and J by 6 bases, leaving 12 bases between them. The CDR3 is made up of 15 amino acids. CDR1 is MGHDK, CDR2 SYGVNS, per germline.

This clonotype showed up just a few times. V and J are TRBV20-1 and TRBJ1-6, with no clear D. Germline CDR1 DFQATT, CDR2 SNEGSKA (reference sequence). This CDR3 spans 13 amino acids. Between the trimmed V and J ends, which lost 6 bases and 9 bases, there was a span of 15 bases. In DNA form, the CDR3 reads TGCAGTGCCTCTTGGGATCAGAGTTCACCCCTCCACTTT. Protein: CSASWDQSSPLHF.

This clonotype was counted ten times or more. The chain joins TRBV20-1 to TRBJ2-3; D might be TRBD1 (5 bases). This CDR3 region has 11 residues. Per germline, CDR1 DFQATT and CDR2 SNEGSKA (reference sequence). The CDR3 DNA is TGCAGCAGGGCGGACATAGATACGCAGTATTTT. Amino acid sequence: CSRADIDTQYF.

This chain uses TRBV5-1 with TRBJ2-1; 8 positions match TRBD1. CDR3 length equals 15 residues. With V trimmed by 3 bases and J by 2 bases, 4 bases remained unmatched. CDR1 is SGHRS and CDR2 is YFSETQ in the germline V gene. CDR3 nucleotide sequence: TGCGCCAGCAGCTCGACAGGGGAGGCCTACAATGAGCAGTTCTTC. This gives the protein CASSSTGEAYNEQFF.